This TCR beta chain was observed in a study of identical twins. This clonotype has just a few counts. This CDR3 region has 14 residues. Germline CDR1 and CDR2: SGHTA and FQGNSA. The germline V and J ends were trimmed by 5 bases and 0 bases, with 11 bases remaining between them. One entry per CDR3 protein, called by TCRdb with MiXCR from the 5' RACE reads. The data contain over 500,000 distinct CDR3 sequences, 22% of them singletons. The sample was also reused in another study, on T cells expressing NK-cell markers.

What was sequenced was CD4+ T cells sorted from blood. This chain connects TRBV7-2 to TRBJ2-7; D is uncertain. This clonotype originated in a woman aged 18 to 35 in good health. CDR3 nucleotide sequence: TGTGCCAGCAGCCTGGCTACCAACTCCTACGAGCAGTACTTC. Residues: CASSLATNSYEQYF.